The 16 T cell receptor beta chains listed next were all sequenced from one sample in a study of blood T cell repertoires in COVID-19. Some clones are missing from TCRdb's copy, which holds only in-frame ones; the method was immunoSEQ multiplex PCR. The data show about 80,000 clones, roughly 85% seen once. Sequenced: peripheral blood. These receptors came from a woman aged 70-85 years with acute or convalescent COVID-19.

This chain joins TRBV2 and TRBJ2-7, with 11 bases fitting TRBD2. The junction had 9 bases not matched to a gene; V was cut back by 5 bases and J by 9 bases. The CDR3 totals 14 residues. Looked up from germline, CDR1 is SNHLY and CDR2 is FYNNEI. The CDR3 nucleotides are TGTGCCAGCAGTCCGGGACTAGCGGTACTTGTGCAGTACTTC. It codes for CASSPGLAVLVQYF.

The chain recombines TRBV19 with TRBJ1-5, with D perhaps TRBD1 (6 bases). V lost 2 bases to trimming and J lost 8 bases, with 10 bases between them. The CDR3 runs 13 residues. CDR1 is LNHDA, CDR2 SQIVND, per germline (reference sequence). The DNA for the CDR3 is TGTGCCAGTAGTATACCAGGGGTTGAGCCCCAGCATTTT. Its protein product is CASSIPGVEPQHF.

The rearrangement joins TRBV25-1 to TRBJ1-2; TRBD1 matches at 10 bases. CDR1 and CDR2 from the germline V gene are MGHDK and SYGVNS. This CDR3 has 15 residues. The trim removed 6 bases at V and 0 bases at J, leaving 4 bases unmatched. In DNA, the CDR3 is TGTGCCAGCAGGGACAGGGGGGAACCTAACTATGGCTACACCTTC. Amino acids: CASRDRGEPNYGYTF.

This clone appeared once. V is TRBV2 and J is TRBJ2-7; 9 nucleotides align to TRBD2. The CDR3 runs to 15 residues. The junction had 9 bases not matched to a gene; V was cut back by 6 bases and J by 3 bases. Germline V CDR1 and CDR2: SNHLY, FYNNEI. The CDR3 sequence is CASSLRLAEIYEQYF. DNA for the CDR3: TGTGCCAGCAGCCTAAGACTAGCGGAGATCTACGAGCAGTACTTC.

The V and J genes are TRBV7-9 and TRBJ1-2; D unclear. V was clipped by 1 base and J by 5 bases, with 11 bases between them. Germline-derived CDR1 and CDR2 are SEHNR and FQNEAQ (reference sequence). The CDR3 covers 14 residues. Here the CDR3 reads CASSLVASQYGYTF. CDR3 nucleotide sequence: TGTGCCAGCAGCTTAGTAGCAAGTCAATATGGCTACACCTTC. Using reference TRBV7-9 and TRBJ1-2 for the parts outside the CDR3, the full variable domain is DTGVSQNPRHKITKRGQNVTFRCDPISEHNRLYWYRQTLGQGPEFLTYFQNEAQLEKSRLLSDRFSAERPKGSFSTLEIQRTEQGDSAMYLCASSLVASQYGYTFGSGTRLTVV.

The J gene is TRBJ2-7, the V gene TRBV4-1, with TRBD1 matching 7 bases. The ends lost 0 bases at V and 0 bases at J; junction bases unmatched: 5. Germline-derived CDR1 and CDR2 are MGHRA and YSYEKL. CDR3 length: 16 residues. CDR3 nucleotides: TGCGCCAGCAGCCAAGAAGAGGGGGCCTCCTCCTACGAGCAGTACTTC. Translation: CASSQEEGASSYEQYF.

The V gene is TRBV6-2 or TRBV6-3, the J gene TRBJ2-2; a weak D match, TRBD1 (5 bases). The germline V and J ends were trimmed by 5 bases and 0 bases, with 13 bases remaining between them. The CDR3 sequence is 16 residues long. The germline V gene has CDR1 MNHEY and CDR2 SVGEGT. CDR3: CASSVQGSPNTGELFF. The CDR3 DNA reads TGTGCCAGCAGTGTTCAGGGTTCCCCGAACACCGGGGAGCTGTTTTTT.

CDR3 in amino acids: CASSLFPPSTDTQYF. In nucleotides, the CDR3 is TGTGCCAGCAGTTTATTCCCCCCCTCCACAGATACGCAGTATTTT. V usage is TRBV27 and J usage is TRBJ2-3; D is unresolved. CDR1 MNHEY and CDR2 SMNVEV come from the germline V gene (reference sequence). V lost 1 base and J 2 bases, leaving 10 bases between the germline ends. The CDR3 has 15 residues.

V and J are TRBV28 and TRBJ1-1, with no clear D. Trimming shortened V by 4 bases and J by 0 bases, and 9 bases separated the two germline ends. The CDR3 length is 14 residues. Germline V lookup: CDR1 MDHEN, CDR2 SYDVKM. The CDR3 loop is CASSYEMMNTEAFF. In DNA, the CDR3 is TGTGCCAGCAGTTATGAGATGATGAACACTGAAGCTTTCTTT. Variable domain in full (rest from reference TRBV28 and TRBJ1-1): DVKVTQSSRYLVKRTGEKVFLECVQDMDHENMFWYRQDPGLGLRLIYFSYDVKMKEKGDIPEGYSVSREKKERFSLILESASTNQTSMYLCASSYEMMNTEAFFGQGTRLTVV.

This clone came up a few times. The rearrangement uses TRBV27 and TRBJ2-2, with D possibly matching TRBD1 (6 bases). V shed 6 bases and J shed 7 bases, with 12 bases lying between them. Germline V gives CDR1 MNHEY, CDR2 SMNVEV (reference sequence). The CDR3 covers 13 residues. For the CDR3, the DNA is TGTGCCAGCAGACCGACAGGAGGCGGGGAGCTGTTTTTT. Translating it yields CASRPTGGGELFF.

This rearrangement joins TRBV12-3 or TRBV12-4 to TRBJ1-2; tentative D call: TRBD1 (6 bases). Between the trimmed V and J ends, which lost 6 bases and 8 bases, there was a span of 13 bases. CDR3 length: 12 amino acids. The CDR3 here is CASRKQGRGYTF. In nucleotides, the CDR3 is TGTGCCAGCAGAAAACAGGGACGGGGCTACACCTTC.

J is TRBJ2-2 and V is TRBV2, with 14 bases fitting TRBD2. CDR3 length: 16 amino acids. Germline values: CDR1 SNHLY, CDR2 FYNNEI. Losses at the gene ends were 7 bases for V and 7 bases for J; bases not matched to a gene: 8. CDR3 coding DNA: TGTGCCAGCAAGAGGACTAGCGGGAGGTTAAGCGGGGAGCTGTTTTTT. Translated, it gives CASKRTSGRLSGELFF. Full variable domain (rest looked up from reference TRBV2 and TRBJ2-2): EPEVTQTPSHQVTQMGQEVILRCVPISNHLYFYWYRQILGQKVEFLVSFYNNEISEKSEIFDDQFSVERPDGSNFTLKIRSTKLEDSAMYFCASKRTSGRLSGELFFGEGSRLTVL.

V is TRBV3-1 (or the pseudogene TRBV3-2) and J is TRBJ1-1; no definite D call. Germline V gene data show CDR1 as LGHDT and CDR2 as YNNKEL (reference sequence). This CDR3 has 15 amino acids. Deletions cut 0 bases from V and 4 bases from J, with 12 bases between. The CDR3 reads CASSQDLAGFTEAFF. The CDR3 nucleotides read TGTGCCAGCAGCCAAGATTTGGCAGGCTTCACTGAAGCTTTCTTT.

As DNA, the CDR3 is TGCGCCAGCAGCCTCGACAGGGGACGAGGCACTGAAGCTTTCTTT. This sequence encodes CASSLDRGRGTEAFF. The V gene is TRBV5-1, the J gene TRBJ1-1; 8 bases are shared with TRBD1. CDR1 SGHRS and CDR2 YFSETQ come from the germline V gene. V trimming: 4 bases; J trimming: 4 bases; junction bases outside the gene matches: 9. The CDR3 is 15 residues long.

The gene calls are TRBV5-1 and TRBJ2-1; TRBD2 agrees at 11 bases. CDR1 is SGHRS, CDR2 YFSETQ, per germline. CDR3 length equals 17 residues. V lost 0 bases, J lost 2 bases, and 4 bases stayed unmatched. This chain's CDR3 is CASSLGLAGKTYNEQFF. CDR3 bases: TGCGCCAGCAGCTTGGGACTAGCGGGAAAAACCTACAATGAGCAGTTCTTC.

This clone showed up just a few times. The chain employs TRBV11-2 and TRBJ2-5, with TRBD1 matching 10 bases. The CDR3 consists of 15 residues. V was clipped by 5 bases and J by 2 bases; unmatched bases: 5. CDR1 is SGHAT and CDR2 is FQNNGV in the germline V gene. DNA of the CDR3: TGTGCCAGCAGCCCCTGGACAGGGGGGCAAGAGACCCAGTACTTC. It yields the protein CASSPWTGGQETQYF. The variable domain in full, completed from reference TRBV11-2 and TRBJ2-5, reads EAGVAQSPRYKIIEKRQSVAFWCNPISGHATLYWYQQILGQGPKLLIQFQNNGVVDDSQLPKDRFSAERLKGVDSTLKIQPAKLEDSAVYLCASSPWTGGQETQYFGPGTRLLVL.